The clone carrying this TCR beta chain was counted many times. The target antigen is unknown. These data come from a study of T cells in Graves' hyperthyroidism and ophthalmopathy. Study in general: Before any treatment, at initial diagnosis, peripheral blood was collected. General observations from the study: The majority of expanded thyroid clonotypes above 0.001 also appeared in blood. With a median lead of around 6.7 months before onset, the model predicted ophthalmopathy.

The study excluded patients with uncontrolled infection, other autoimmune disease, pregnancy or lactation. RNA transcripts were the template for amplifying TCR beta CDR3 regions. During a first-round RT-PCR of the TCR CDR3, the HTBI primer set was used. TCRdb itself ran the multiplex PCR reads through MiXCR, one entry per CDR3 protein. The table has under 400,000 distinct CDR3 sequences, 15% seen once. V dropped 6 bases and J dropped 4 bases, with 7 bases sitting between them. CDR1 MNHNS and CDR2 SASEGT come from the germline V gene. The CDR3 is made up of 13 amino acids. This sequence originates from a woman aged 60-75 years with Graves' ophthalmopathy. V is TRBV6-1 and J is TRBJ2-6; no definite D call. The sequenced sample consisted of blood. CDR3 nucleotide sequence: TGTGCCAGCAGGAGTTCGGGGGCCAACGTCCTGACTTTC. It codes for CASRSSGANVLTF.